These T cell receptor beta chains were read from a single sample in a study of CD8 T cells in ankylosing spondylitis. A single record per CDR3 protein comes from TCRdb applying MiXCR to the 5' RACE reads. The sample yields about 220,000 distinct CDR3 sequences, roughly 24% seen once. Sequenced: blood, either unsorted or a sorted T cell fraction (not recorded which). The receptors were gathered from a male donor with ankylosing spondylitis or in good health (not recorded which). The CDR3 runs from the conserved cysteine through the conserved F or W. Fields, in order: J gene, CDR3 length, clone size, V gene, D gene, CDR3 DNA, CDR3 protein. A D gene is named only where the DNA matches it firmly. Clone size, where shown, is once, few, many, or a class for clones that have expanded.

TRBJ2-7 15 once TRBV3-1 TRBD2 TGTGCCAGCAGCCAAGCAGCGGGAGCCCACTACGAGCAGTACTTC CASSQAAGAHYEQYF
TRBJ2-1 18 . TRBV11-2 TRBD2 TGTGCCAGCAGCTTAGACGGAGGGCTAGCGGGAGGCCTCAACGAGCAGTTCTTC CASSLDGGLAGGLNEQFF
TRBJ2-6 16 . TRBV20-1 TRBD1 TGCAGTGCTAGAGCAGGGGGTAGCTCTGGGGCCAACGTCCTGACTTTC CSARAGGSSGANVLTF
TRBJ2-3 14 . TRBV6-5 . TGTGCCAGCAGTTTCGAAGACAGGCCCGGTACGCAGTATTTT CASSFEDRPGTQYF
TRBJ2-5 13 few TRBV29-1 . TGCAGCGTTACCCACCTCAGCGGAGAGACCCAGTACTTC CSVTHLSGETQYF
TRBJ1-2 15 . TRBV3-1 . TGTGCCAGCAGCGCGGGACACCTGTCTAACTATGGCTACACCTTC CASSAGHLSNYGYTF
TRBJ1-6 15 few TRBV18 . TGTGCCAGCTCAAACCGGCAGGGAGAAAATTCACCCCTCCACTTT CASSNRQGENSPLHF
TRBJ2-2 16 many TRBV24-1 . TGTGCCACCAGTGCCGAGGGGGGGTTGAACACCGGGGAGCTGTTTTTT CATSAEGGLNTGELFF
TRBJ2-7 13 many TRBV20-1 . TGCAGTGTCAACGGCCAGGGTGTCGACGAGCAGTACTTC CSVNGQGVDEQYF
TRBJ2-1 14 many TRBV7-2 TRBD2 TGTGCCAGCAGCCGCGGGAGGGCATACAATGAGCAGTTCTTC CASSRGRAYNEQFF
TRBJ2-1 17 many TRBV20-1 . TGCAGTGCTAGAGATTCCAACGGTATGAGCTCCTACAATGAGCAGTTCTTC CSARDSNGMSSYNEQFF
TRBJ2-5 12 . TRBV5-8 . TGTGCCAGCAGATTGTTGGGGGAGACCCAGTACTTC CASRLLGETQYF
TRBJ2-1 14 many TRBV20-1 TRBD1 TGCAGTGCTACCAGGGGGATTGTTCCCAATGAGCAGTTCTTC CSATRGIVPNEQFF
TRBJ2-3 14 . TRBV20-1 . TGCAGTGGGCTTAGGCAATCTCACACAGATACGCAGTATTTT CSGLRQSHTDTQYF
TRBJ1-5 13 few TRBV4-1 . TGCGCCAGCAGCCAAGATTGGGATCAGCCCCAGCATTTT CASSQDWDQPQHF
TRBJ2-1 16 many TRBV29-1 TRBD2 TGCAGCGGCCGACCCTCCGGGACTAGGGGCTACAATGAGCAGTTCTTC CSGRPSGTRGYNEQFF
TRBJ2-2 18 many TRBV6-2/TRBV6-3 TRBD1 TGTGCCAGCAGTTACCCCGGGACAGTCGATACGAACACCGGGGAGCTGTTTTTT CASSYPGTVDTNTGELFF
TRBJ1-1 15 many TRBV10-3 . TGTGCCATTAGACCTGACGACAGAGCGAACACTGAAGCTTTCTTT CAIRPDDRANTEAFF
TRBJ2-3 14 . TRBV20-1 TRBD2 TGCAGTGCTAGGGGCGGGAGTGGGTCAGATACGCAGTATTTT CSARGGSGSDTQYF
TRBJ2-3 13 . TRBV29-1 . TGCAGCTCGAAGGGAAGGGGCACAGATACGCAGTATTTT CSSKGRGTDTQYF
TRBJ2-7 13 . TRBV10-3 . TGTGCCATCAGTGATACAGGATTTTACGAGCAGTACTTC CAISDTGFYEQYF
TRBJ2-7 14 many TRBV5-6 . TGTGCCAGCAGCTTGGCAGGACGGACCTACGAGCAGTACTTC CASSLAGRTYEQYF
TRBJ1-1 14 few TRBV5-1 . TGCGCCAGCAGACCCGGGACTGCGAACACTGAAGCTTTCTTT CASRPGTANTEAFF
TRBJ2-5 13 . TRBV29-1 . TGCAGCGTTGAAAAGGGGGTATGGGAGACCCAGTACTTC CSVEKGVWETQYF
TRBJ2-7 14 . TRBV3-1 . TGTGCCAGCAGCCCGGGGGGACAGGCCTCCGAGCAGTACTTC CASSPGGQASEQYF
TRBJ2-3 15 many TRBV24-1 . TGTGCCACCAGTGATTTGGGGGCCGGGTCTGATACGCAGTATTTT CATSDLGAGSDTQYF
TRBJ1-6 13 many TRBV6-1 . TGTGCCAGCAGTGACAGGAATAATTCACCCCTCCACTTT CASSDRNNSPLHF
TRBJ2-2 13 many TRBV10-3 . TGTGCCATCAGTGAGCGAGGGCCCGGGGAGCTGTTTTTT CAISERGPGELFF
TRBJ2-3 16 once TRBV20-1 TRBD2 TGCAGTGCTTCAACGGGGACTAGCGGGAGGCAAGATACGCAGTATTTT CSASTGTSGRQDTQYF
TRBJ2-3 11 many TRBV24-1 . TGTGCCACCAGTGCGGCAGATACGCAGTATTTT CATSAADTQYF
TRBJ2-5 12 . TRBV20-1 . TGCAGTGCTAGTCAGGGTAAAGAGACCCAGTACTTC CSASQGKETQYF
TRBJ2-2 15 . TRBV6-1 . TGTGCCAGCAGCTCCGCTAACTATGGGGCCGGGGAGCTGTTTTTT CASSSANYGAGELFF
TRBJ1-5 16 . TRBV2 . TGTGCCAGCAGTGAAGACCGGGCTTATAGCAATCAGCCCCAGCATTTT CASSEDRAYSNQPQHF